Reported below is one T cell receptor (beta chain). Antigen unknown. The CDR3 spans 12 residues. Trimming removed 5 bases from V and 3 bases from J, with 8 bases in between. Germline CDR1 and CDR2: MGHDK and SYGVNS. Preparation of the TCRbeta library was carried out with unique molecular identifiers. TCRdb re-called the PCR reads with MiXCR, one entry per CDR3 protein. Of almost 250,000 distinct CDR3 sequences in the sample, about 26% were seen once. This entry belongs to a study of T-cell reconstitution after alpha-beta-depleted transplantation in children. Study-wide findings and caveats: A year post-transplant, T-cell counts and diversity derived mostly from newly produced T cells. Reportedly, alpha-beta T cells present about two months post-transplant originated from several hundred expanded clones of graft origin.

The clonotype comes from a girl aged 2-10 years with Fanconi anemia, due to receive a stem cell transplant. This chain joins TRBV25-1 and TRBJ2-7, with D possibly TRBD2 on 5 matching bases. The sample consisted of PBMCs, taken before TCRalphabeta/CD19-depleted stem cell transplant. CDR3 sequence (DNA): TGTGCCAGCAGTACGGCGGGCTACGAGCAGTACTTC. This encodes CASSTAGYEQYF.